This T cell receptor (beta chain) came from a study of a mutant IDH1 vaccine in newly diagnosed glioma. Concerning this clone: The antigen is not known.

Time point reported: week 23, last vaccination. Doses consisted of 300 ug of mutant IDH1 20-mer peptide each, paired with topical imiquimod. Sequencing was performed with immunoSEQ multiplex PCR; in TCRdb, only in-frame clones are kept and a portion is missing. The sample contains about 29,000 clones, around 80% of which appear only once. Germline CDR1 reads LNHDA; CDR2 reads SQIVND (reference sequence). V was clipped by 11 bases and J by 1 base; unmatched bases: 4. The CDR3 is 13 amino acids. V is TRBV19 and J is TRBJ1-4; 7 bases are a match to TRBD1. The material sequenced was PBMCs, taken from a glioma patient whose treatment included an IDH1 peptide vaccine. This TCR came from a woman under 30 with glioma. This CDR3 is CAGWDRTNEKLFF. Written as DNA, the CDR3 is TGTGCCGGGTGGGACAGAACTAATGAAAAACTGTTTTTT.